These 26 T cell receptor beta chains were sequenced from one sample in a study of shared clonotypes between healthy human individuals. Assay used: immunoSEQ multiplex PCR; TCRdb lists only in-frame clones, some missing. The sample lists some 2,400,000 clones; about 94% were seen once. Input material: naive CD4+ T cells sorted from blood. Documented subset: CD45RA+ positively selected. The receptor source for this set is a man aged 18 to 30 in good health.

The chain uses TRBV28 and TRBJ2-5; D may be TRBD1 or TRBD2 (5 bases each). Trimming removed 8 bases at V and 0 bases at J, with 16 bases between. The CDR3 runs to 15 residues. The V gene's germline CDR1 is MDHEN and CDR2 SYDVKM. CDR3 sequence: CASGGAAPYQETQYF. For the CDR3, the DNA is TGTGCCAGCGGGGGAGCAGCACCGTACCAAGAGACCCAGTACTTC.

This chain uses TRBV6-1 with TRBJ1-1; tentatively, D is TRBD1 (5 bases). The V end was cut by 2 bases, the J end by 5 bases, with 12 bases between. There are 14 residues in the CDR3. From germline, CDR1 is MNHNS and CDR2 SASEGT. This CDR3 reads CASSESPRGTEAFF. CDR3 DNA sequence: TGTGCCAGCAGTGAAAGCCCGCGGGGGACTGAAGCTTTCTTT.

On this clone: Other DNA sequences of this sample code for an identical CDR3. V usage is TRBV2 and J usage is TRBJ1-1; 8 bases line up with TRBD1. Germline loops: CDR1 SNHLY, CDR2 FYNNEI. Trimming cost V 4 bases and J 0 bases; bases outside gene matches: 1. The CDR3 has 14 residues. CDR3 sequence reads: CASSGQGLNTEAFF. The CDR3 DNA reads as TGTGCCAGCAGTGGACAGGGGTTGAACACTGAAGCTTTCTTT. The full variable domain, with the rest looked up from reference TRBV2 and TRBJ1-1, is EPEVTQTPSHQVTQMGQEVILRCVPISNHLYFYWYRQILGQKVEFLVSFYNNEISEKSEIFDDQFSVERPDGSNFTLKIRSTKLEDSAMYFCASSGQGLNTEAFFGQGTRLTVV.

CDR3 coding DNA: TGTGCCAGCAGTTTATTATCCGGGCAGTATAGCAATCAGCCCCAGCATTTT. Its translation is CASSLLSGQYSNQPQHF. The chain employs TRBV28 and TRBJ1-5; no reliable D call. The germline CDR1 and CDR2 sequences are MDHEN and SYDVKM. The CDR3 consists of 17 residues. Trimming took off 1 base at V and 0 bases at J, with 13 bases between the two ends.

The J gene is TRBJ2-5, the V gene TRBV11-2, with 8 bases aligning to TRBD1. The CDR3 covers 14 residues. Unmatched junction bases numbered 3, after V lost 4 bases and J lost 2 bases. Germline V gene data show CDR1 as SGHAT and CDR2 as FQNNGV. The DNA for the CDR3 is TGTGCCAGCAGCTCATACAGGGGGCAAGAGACCCAGTACTTC. Its protein product is CASSSYRGQETQYF.

CDR3 region: CASSFGRGNQPQHF. The CDR3 DNA reads as TGTGCCAGCAGCTTTGGGAGGGGGAATCAGCCCCAGCATTTT. This sequence joins TRBV11-2 and TRBJ1-5, with D possibly being TRBD1 (6 bases). This CDR3 is built from 14 residues. Germline V lookup: CDR1 SGHAT, CDR2 FQNNGV. Trimming shortened V by 3 bases and J by 4 bases, and 10 bases separated the two germline ends.

V is TRBV11-2 and J is TRBJ2-7; 15 positions match TRBD2. V lost 5 bases and J lost 2; bases outside the gene matches: 4. Germline CDR1 and CDR2: SGHAT and FQNNGV. The CDR3 covers 16 residues. CDR3 coding DNA: TGTGCCAGCAGCATCGGACTAGCGGGAGGGACCTACGAGCAGTACTTC. Its protein is CASSIGLAGGTYEQYF. The full variable domain, in which reference TRBV11-2 and TRBJ2-7 provide the parts outside the CDR3, is EAGVAQSPRYKIIEKRQSVAFWCNPISGHATLYWYQQILGQGPKLLIQFQNNGVVDDSQLPKDRFSAERLKGVDSTLKIQPAKLEDSAVYLCASSIGLAGGTYEQYFGPGTRLTVT.

The chain recombines TRBV7-9 with TRBJ1-5; no firm D call. Trimming took 4 bases from V and 5 from J, leaving 12 bases between them. Germline values: CDR1 SEHNR, CDR2 FQNEAQ (reference sequence). The CDR3 spans 14 residues. CDR3 amino acids: CASSSRWEDQPQHF. In DNA, the CDR3 is TGTGCCAGCAGCTCCCGGTGGGAGGATCAGCCCCAGCATTTT.

The rearrangement uses TRBV7-2 and TRBJ2-7, with 9 bases aligning to TRBD2. The CDR3 loop spans 14 amino acids. CDR1 and CDR2 (germline): SGHTA, FQGNSA. Trimming at V came to 3 bases and at J to 7 bases, leaving 7 bases not matched to a gene. The CDR3: CASSFLAGALEQYF. CDR3 DNA sequence: TGTGCCAGCAGCTTCTTAGCGGGAGCCCTTGAGCAGTACTTC.

The J gene is TRBJ2-7, the V gene TRBV6-6; D unresolved. The CDR3 spans 14 residues. Germline V lookup: CDR1 MNHNY, CDR2 SVGAGI (reference sequence). The V end lost 1 base, the J end lost 5 bases, and 12 bases lay between the germline ends. In nucleotides, the CDR3 is TGTGCCAGCAGTTACTTCGGCGTTAGGGACGAGCAGTACTTC. Its translation is CASSYFGVRDEQYF.

Regarding this clone: Other DNA sequences in this sample translate to the same CDR3. The rearrangement joins TRBV5-6 to TRBJ1-5; no definite D call. This CDR3 contains 13 residues. Germline lookup yields CDR1 SGHDT and CDR2 YYEEEE. V lost 0 bases and J lost 2, with 3 bases in between. CDR3 sequence reads: CASSLGRNQPQHF. For the CDR3, the DNA is TGTGCCAGCAGCTTGGGTCGCAATCAGCCCCAGCATTTT.

The gene calls are TRBV7-2 and TRBJ2-7, with 7 bases matching TRBD2. The germline gives CDR1 SGHTA, CDR2 FQGNSA. The CDR3 covers 15 residues. With 2 bases clipped from V and 1 base from J, the junction kept 5 bases outside the gene matches. CDR3 sequence reads: CASSLSSGDSYEQYF. The CDR3 nucleotides read TGTGCCAGCAGCTTATCTAGCGGAGATTCCTACGAGCAGTACTTC.

The chain links TRBV5-4 to TRBJ2-1; 7 positions match TRBD2. This CDR3 is built from 13 residues. Germline V CDR1 and CDR2: SGHNT, YYREEE (reference sequence). V shed 5 bases and J 7 bases; nucleotides not matched to a gene: 6. The CDR3 DNA reads as TGTGCCAGCAGTTCGCCGGGGGGAAATGAGCAGTTCTTC. This encodes CASSSPGGNEQFF.

J is TRBJ2-7 and V is TRBV11-2; 8 nucleotides line up with TRBD2. The germline V gene has CDR1 SGHAT and CDR2 FQNNGV. The trim removed 0 bases at V and 5 bases at J, leaving 6 bases unmatched. The CDR3 has 15 residues. CDR3 region: CASSLDGTRIHEQYF. The DNA of the CDR3 is TGTGCCAGCAGCTTAGATGGGACTAGAATCCACGAGCAGTACTTC.

The chain has TRBV27 and TRBJ2-5, with 7 bases identical to TRBD2. The CDR3 spans 16 residues. V lost 5 bases to trimming and J lost 5 bases; unmatched junction nucleotides: 14. Germline V gives CDR1 MNHEY, CDR2 SMNVEV (reference sequence). CDR3 amino acids: CASSPRGVPMGETQYF. CDR3 nucleotides: TGTGCCAGCAGTCCCCGGGGGGTACCGATGGGGGAGACCCAGTACTTC.

The gene calls are TRBV5-1 and TRBJ2-5; D may be TRBD2 (5 bases). The CDR3 length is 15 residues. Trimming left V 0 bases short and J 1 base short, with 10 bases between. CDR1 is SGHRS, CDR2 YFSETQ, per germline. The CDR3 DNA is TGCGCCAGCAGCTTGGAGTCGCGGGTCCAAGAGACCCAGTACTTC. Translation gives CASSLESRVQETQYF.

The chain carries TRBV4-1 and TRBJ1-6; 9 positions agree with TRBD1. CDR3 length: 15 amino acids. Germline CDR1 and CDR2: MGHRA and YSYEKL. V shed 1 base, J shed 10 bases, and the junction held 5 bases outside the gene matches. The CDR3 reads CASSQGEDRGSPLHF. CDR3 DNA sequence: TGCGCCAGCAGCCAAGGTGAGGACAGGGGCTCACCCCTCCACTTT.

The genes are TRBV6-1 and TRBJ2-7, with D perhaps matching TRBD1 (6 bases). Deletions cut 4 bases from V and 2 bases from J, with 18 bases between. Germline V lookup: CDR1 MNHNS, CDR2 SASEGT. The CDR3 totals 16 residues. The CDR3 nucleotides are TGTGCCAGCAGTGCAGGGGCCCTGCCTCTGGCCTACGAGCAGTACTTC. It yields the protein CASSAGALPLAYEQYF.

The chain combines TRBV7-9 with TRBJ1-6; the D gene is possibly TRBD1 (6 bases). CDR3 length: 18 amino acids. Germline-derived CDR1 and CDR2 are SEHNR and FQNEAQ (reference sequence). The V and J ends lost 3 bases and 0 bases respectively, with 15 bases between them. The CDR3 bases are TGTGCCAGCAGCTTTACCGGGACACGAAGCTCCTATAATTCACCCCTCCACTTT. It yields the protein CASSFTGTRSSYNSPLHF.

The chain uses TRBV10-3 and TRBJ1-3; TRBD1 might be the D (5 bases). Germline CDR1 ENHRY, CDR2 SYGVKD. Trimming pared 5 bases from V and 0 bases from J, leaving 14 bases between. The CDR3 is made up of 16 amino acids. CDR3 protein: CAISPPGLSSGNTIYF. Written as DNA, the CDR3 is TGTGCCATCAGTCCACCGGGACTCAGCTCTGGAAACACCATATATTTT.

The CDR3 loop reads CASSPGRNSGNTIYF. In DNA form, the CDR3 reads TGTGCCAGCAGCCCCGGACGGAACTCTGGAAACACCATATATTTT. The chain carries TRBV7-6 and TRBJ1-3; D uncertain. This CDR3 region has 15 residues. Trimming left V 5 bases short and J 0 bases short, with 11 bases between. CDR1 SGHVS and CDR2 FNYEAQ come from the germline V gene. Together with reference TRBV7-6 and TRBJ1-3, the CDR3 gives the full variable domain: GAGVSQSPRYKVTKRGQDVALRCDPISGHVSLYWYRQALGQGPEFLTYFNYEAQQDKSGLPNDRFSAERPEGSISTLTIQRTEQRDSAMYRCASSPGRNSGNTIYFGEGSWLTVV.

The rearrangement uses TRBV4-2 and TRBJ1-5, with TRBD1 as a possible D gene (5 bases). CDR1 is LGHNA and CDR2 is YNFKEQ in the germline V gene. The CDR3 has 15 residues. The germline V and J ends were trimmed by 4 bases and 5 bases, with 15 bases remaining between them. DNA of the CDR3: TGTGCCAGCAGCCCTATAGGTGGGGGGGATCAGCCCCAGCATTTT. It encodes CASSPIGGGDQPQHF.

This chain links TRBV6-1 with TRBJ1-1, with 8 bases lining up with TRBD1. This CDR3 spans 14 amino acids. J lost 9 bases, V lost 2 bases, and 8 bases had no gene match. CDR1 is MNHNS and CDR2 is SASEGT in the germline V gene. CDR3 DNA sequence: TGTGCCAGCAGTGAAAACAGGGGGAATGAAAAAGCTTTCTTT. Its protein product is CASSENRGNEKAFF.

V is TRBV30 and J is TRBJ1-1; TRBD1 aligns across 9 bases. The CDR3 spans 13 residues. Germline V gene data show CDR1 as GTSNPN and CDR2 as SVGIG (reference sequence). V trimming: 4 bases; J trimming: 7 bases; junction bases outside the gene matches: 7. Here the CDR3 DNA reads TGTGCCTGGAATCAACAGGGGGCGATTGAAGCTTTCTTT. It is translated as CAWNQQGAIEAFF.

The chain couples TRBV5-1 to TRBJ2-3; 10 nucleotides align to TRBD1. CDR3 length: 15 residues. Germline loops: CDR1 SGHRS, CDR2 YFSETQ. Trimming took 4 bases from V and 3 from J; bases not matched to a gene: 5. CDR3 in amino acids: CASSGRTGGTDTQYF. Written as DNA, the CDR3 is TGCGCCAGCAGCGGACGGACAGGGGGGACAGATACGCAGTATTTT. Filled out from reference TRBV5-1 and TRBJ2-3, the complete variable domain reads KAGVTQTPRYLIKTRGQQVTLSCSPISGHRSVSWYQQTPGQGLQFLFEYFSETQRNKGNFPGRFSGRQFSNSRSEMNVSTLELGDSALYLCASSGRTGGTDTQYFGPGTRLTVL.

This clone appeared once. This chain joins TRBV7-2 and TRBJ1-2; D may be TRBD1 (5 bases). The ends were cut back, 5 bases at V and 4 bases at J, with 17 bases in the middle. Germline-derived CDR1 and CDR2 are SGHTA and FQGNSA. This CDR3 comprises 15 residues. The CDR3: CASSPRVGGAYGYTF. DNA of the CDR3: TGTGCCAGCAGCCCCCGTGTCGGGGGAGCCTATGGCTACACCTTC.